The 13 T cell receptor beta chains below all came from one sample that was sequenced in a study of blood T cell dynamics during melanoma immunotherapy. The time point here: week 3, after first cycle of checkpoint inhibitor. The table came from immunoSEQ multiplex PCR; TCRdb's copy has only in-frame clones and leaves some out. Among over 10,000 clones listed, more than 75% were seen once. Material: effector memory CD8+ T cells from blood, obtained from a patient treated with checkpoint blockade. The source of these receptors is a human donor with melanoma.

This clone appeared once. This chain joins TRBV5-1 and TRBJ2-2, with TRBD1 identical over 8 bases. The length of the CDR3 is 16 residues. Germline CDR1 is SGHRS and CDR2 is YFSETQ. V dropped 4 bases and J dropped 4; count of bases not matched to a gene: 9. The CDR3 DNA sequence: TGCGCCAGCAGCGCAAACTCAGGGGGCAGCACCGGGGAGCTGTTTTTT. It yields the protein CASSANSGGSTGELFF.

The chain links TRBV6-6 to TRBJ1-2; D gene uncertain. The CDR3 covers 14 residues. V was shortened by 0 bases and J by 6 bases, with 11 bases between the two germline ends. Germline assignment: CDR1 MNHNY and CDR2 SVGAGI (reference sequence). CDR3 residues: CASSYSTEDHGYTF. CDR3 sequence (DNA): TGTGCCAGCAGTTACTCCACGGAGGACCATGGCTACACCTTC.

The chain combines TRBV6-6 with TRBJ1-4; possible D gene TRBD1, 5 bases. The V end was cut by 2 bases, the J end by 8 bases, with 12 bases between. The CDR3 runs 14 residues. CDR1 MNHNY and CDR2 SVGAGI come from the germline V gene (reference sequence). The CDR3 coding sequence is TGTGCCAGCAGTTACGCGGACACGTTGGAAAAACTGTTTTTT. Its protein product is CASSYADTLEKLFF.

The CDR3 region is CASSYYTGLAAYNEQFF. The CDR3 nucleotides read TGCGCCAGCAGCTACTATACGGGACTAGCGGCGTACAATGAGCAGTTCTTC. The J gene is TRBJ2-1, the V gene TRBV5-1, with 11 positions matching TRBD2. Germline assignment: CDR1 SGHRS and CDR2 YFSETQ. V trimming: 3 bases; J trimming: 4 bases; junction bases outside the gene matches: 9. The CDR3 runs 17 residues.

This clone came up once. The V and J genes are TRBV4-1 and TRBJ2-1; D is unclear. CDR1 and CDR2 from the germline V gene are MGHRA and YSYEKL. This CDR3 has 16 amino acids. V lost 4 bases, J lost 7 bases, and 20 bases lay in between. The CDR3: CASSLAVASLNNEQFF. The CDR3 DNA follows: TGCGCCAGCAGCCTTGCCGTAGCAAGCTTAAATAATGAGCAGTTCTTC.

The V gene is TRBV14, the J gene TRBJ2-5; D may correspond to TRBD1 or TRBD2 (5 bases each). Germline CDR1 reads SGHDN; CDR2 reads FVKESK. V lost 0 bases to trimming and J lost 7 bases, with 15 bases between them. The CDR3 length is 15 residues. The CDR3: CASSQEDGEGMTQYF. The CDR3 nucleotides are TGTGCCAGCAGCCAAGAAGACGGAGAGGGGATGACCCAGTACTTC.

The chain employs TRBV4-3 and TRBJ1-6; D gene unclear. The V end was cut by 0 bases, the J end by 8 bases, with 5 bases between. The V gene's germline CDR1 is LGHNA and CDR2 YSLEER. The CDR3 loop spans 13 amino acids. The CDR3 loop is CASSQDEDSPLHF. CDR3 nucleotides: TGCGCCAGCAGCCAAGATGAGGATTCACCCCTCCACTTT.

The V call is TRBV19, the J call TRBJ2-6; D possibly corresponds to TRBD1 (5 bases). Germline V gives CDR1 LNHDA, CDR2 SQIVND (reference sequence). Deletions cut 5 bases from V and 3 bases from J, with 8 bases between. This CDR3 has 14 residues. The CDR3 DNA is TGTGCCAGTAGTCTGGGGCTTGGGGCCAACGTCCTGACTTTC. Translating gives CASSLGLGANVLTF.

The chain is built from TRBV2 and TRBJ1-5; D is uncertain. V was clipped by 11 bases and J by 0 bases, with 17 bases between them. Germline V gene lookup returns CDR1 SNHLY and CDR2 FYNNEI. CDR3 length: 15 amino acids. CDR3 in DNA: TGTGCCCTTAGCGAAGGGATTCATAGCAATCAGCCCCAGCATTTT. This translates into CALSEGIHSNQPQHF.

The CDR3 DNA is TGTGCCAGCAGTGAAGGTGCTAGCGGGAACCAAGAGACCCAGTACTTC. As protein: CASSEGASGNQETQYF. This sequence joins TRBV2 and TRBJ2-5, with 9 nucleotides matching TRBD2. Losses at the gene ends were 1 base for V and 0 bases for J; bases not matched to a gene: 3. Germline-derived CDR1 and CDR2 are SNHLY and FYNNEI. CDR3 length: 16 amino acids. The full variable domain, in which reference TRBV2 and TRBJ2-5 provide the parts outside the CDR3, is EPEVTQTPSHQVTQMGQEVILRCVPISNHLYFYWYRQILGQKVEFLVSFYNNEISEKSEIFDDQFSVERPDGSNFTLKIRSTKLEDSAMYFCASSEGASGNQETQYFGPGTRLLVL.

V is TRBV6-5 and J is TRBJ2-7, with TRBD2 matching over 10 bases. The germline CDR1 and CDR2 sequences are MNHEY and SVGAGI. V shed 4 bases and J 3 bases; nucleotides not matched to a gene: 3. The CDR3 contains 14 residues. The CDR3 sequence: CASSLLAGYYEQYF. In DNA form, the CDR3 reads TGTGCCAGCAGTTTACTAGCGGGATACTACGAGCAGTACTTC.

This sequence joins TRBV7-9 and TRBJ2-1; D call uncertain. CDR3 length: 16 residues. CDR1 and CDR2 from the germline V gene are SEHNR and FQNEAQ (reference sequence). V lost 2 bases to trimming and J lost 9 bases, with 20 bases between them. CDR3 residues: CASSLSWPSSVSEQFF. DNA of the CDR3: TGTGCCAGCAGCTTATCTTGGCCTTCAAGCGTCAGTGAGCAGTTCTTC.

The chain couples TRBV6-6 to TRBJ1-2; TRBD1 might be the D (5 bases). Trimming left V 7 bases short and J 4 bases short, with 13 bases between. CDR3 length: 13 residues. The germline V gene has CDR1 MNHNY and CDR2 SVGAGI (reference sequence). The CDR3 DNA reads TGTGCCAGCACCCAGGGAGGAATCTATGGCTACACCTTC. Protein: CASTQGGIYGYTF.